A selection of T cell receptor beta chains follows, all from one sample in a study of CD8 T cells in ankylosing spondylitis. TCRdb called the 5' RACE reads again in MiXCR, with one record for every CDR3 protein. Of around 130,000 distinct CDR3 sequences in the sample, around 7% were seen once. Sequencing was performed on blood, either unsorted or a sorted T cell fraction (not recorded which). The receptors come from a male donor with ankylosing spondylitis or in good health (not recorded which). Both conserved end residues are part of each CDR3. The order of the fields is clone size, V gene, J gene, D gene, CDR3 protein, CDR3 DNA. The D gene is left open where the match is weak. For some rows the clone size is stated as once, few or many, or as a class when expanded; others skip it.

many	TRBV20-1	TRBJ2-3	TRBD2	CSAQLAGGTDTQYF	TGCAGTGCTCAACTAGCGGGGGGCACAGATACGCAGTATTTT
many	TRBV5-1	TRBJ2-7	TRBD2	CASSFKTSGSDEQYF	TGCGCCAGCAGCTTTAAGACTAGCGGGAGTGACGAGCAGTACTTC
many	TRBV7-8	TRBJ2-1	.	CASGLSFSYNEQFF	TGTGCCAGCGGTTTGTCGTTTTCCTACAATGAGCAGTTCTTC
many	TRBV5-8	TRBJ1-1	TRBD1	CASSTGTGWNTEAFF	TGTGCCAGCAGCACAGGGACAGGGTGGAACACTGAAGCTTTCTTT
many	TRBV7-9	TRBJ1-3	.	CASSLTTTSGNTIYF	TGTGCCAGCAGCCTTACAACTACCTCTGGAAACACCATATATTTT
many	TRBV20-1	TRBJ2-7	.	CSARRQGPYEQYF	TGCAGTGCTAGGAGGCAGGGCCCCTACGAGCAGTACTTC
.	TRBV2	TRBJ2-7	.	CASTVSDSYEQYF	TGTGCCAGCACGGTCAGTGACTCCTACGAGCAGTACTTC
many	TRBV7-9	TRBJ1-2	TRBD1	CASSLVPGTGGYGYTF	TGTGCCAGCAGCTTAGTTCCTGGGACAGGGGGTTATGGCTACACCTTC
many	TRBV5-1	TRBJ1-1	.	CASNPGGNTEAFF	TGCGCCAGCAACCCGGGGGGGAACACTGAAGCTTTCTTT
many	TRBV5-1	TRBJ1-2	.	CASSLALDGGPGYGYTF	TGCGCCAGCAGCTTGGCCTTAGACGGGGGACCGGGCTATGGCTACACCTTC
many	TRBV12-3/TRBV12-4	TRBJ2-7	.	CASSRGGEQYF	TGTGCCAGCAGTAGGGGCGGCGAGCAGTACTTC
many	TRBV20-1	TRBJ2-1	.	CSASVEYEQFF	TGCAGTGCTAGTGTAGAATATGAGCAGTTCTTC
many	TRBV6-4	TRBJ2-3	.	CASSRRGGSTDTQYF	TGTGCCAGCAGCCGACGGGGCGGAAGCACAGATACGCAGTATTTT
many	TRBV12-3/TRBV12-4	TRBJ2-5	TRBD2	CASSPPPASGSKETQYF	TGTGCCAGCAGTCCCCCCCCTGCTAGCGGGAGTAAAGAGACCCAGTACTTC
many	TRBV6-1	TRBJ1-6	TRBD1	CASSGEAGGTSPLHF	TGTGCCAGCAGTGGTGAGGCAGGGGGAACTTCACCCCTCCACTTT
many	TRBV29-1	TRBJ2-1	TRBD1	CSAGTGVNEQFF	TGCAGCGCCGGGACAGGGGTCAATGAGCAGTTCTTC
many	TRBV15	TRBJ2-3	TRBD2	CATSGGLAGLTDTQYF	TGTGCCACCAGCGGTGGACTAGCGGGCCTCACAGATACGCAGTATTTT
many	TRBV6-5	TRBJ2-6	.	CASSYSTSGANVLTF	TGTGCCAGCAGTTACTCTACCTCTGGGGCCAACGTCCTGACTTTC
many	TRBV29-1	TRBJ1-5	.	CSARVNSNQPQHF	TGCAGCGCCAGGGTCAATAGCAATCAGCCCCAGCATTTT
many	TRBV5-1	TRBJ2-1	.	CASSLMGTNNEQFF	TGCGCCAGCAGCTTGATGGGGACCAACAATGAGCAGTTCTTC
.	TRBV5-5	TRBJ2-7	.	CASSLSPVSYEQYF	TGTGCCAGCAGCTTGTCCCCAGTTTCCTACGAGCAGTACTTC
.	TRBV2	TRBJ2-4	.	CASSEGNPGDIQYF	TGTGCCAGCAGTGAAGGGAACCCCGGGGACATTCAGTACTTC
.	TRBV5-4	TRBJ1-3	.	CASSWRGRGNTIYF	TGTGCCAGCAGCTGGAGAGGGAGGGGAAACACCATATATTTT
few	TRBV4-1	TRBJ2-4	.	CASSQQDGVAKNIQYF	TGCGCCAGCAGCCAACAAGACGGCGTTGCCAAAAACATTCAGTACTTC
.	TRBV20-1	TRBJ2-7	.	CSARIVEEQYF	TGCAGTGCTAGAATCGTAGAGGAGCAGTACTTC
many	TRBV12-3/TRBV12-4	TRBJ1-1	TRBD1	CASSFTGGTEAFF	TGTGCCAGCAGCTTTACAGGGGGGACTGAAGCTTTCTTT
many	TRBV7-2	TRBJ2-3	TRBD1	CASSPGQGPARPDTQYF	TGTGCCAGCAGCCCCGGACAGGGGCCTGCTAGACCCGATACGCAGTATTTT
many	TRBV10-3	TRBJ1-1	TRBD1	CAIRGDRTNTEAFF	TGTGCCATCAGGGGGGACAGAACGAACACTGAAGCTTTCTTT
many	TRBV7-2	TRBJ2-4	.	CASSPRAKNIQYF	TGTGCCAGCAGCCCTCGAGCCAAAAACATTCAGTACTTC
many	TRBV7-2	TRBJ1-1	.	CASSKTGPPRGAFF	TGTGCCAGCAGCAAAACGGGACCTCCTCGAGGAGCTTTCTTT
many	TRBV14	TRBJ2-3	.	CASRPTRSGTDTQYF	TGTGCCAGCAGACCGACTAGATCGGGCACAGATACGCAGTATTTT
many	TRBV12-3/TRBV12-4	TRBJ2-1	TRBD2	CASSARLAGVSSEQFF	TGTGCCAGCAGTGCTAGACTAGCGGGAGTTTCCAGTGAGCAGTTCTTC
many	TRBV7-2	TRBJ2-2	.	CASSLVGYTGELFF	TGTGCCAGCAGCTTAGTCGGGTACACCGGGGAGCTGTTTTTT
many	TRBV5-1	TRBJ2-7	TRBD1	CASSLEGQASHEQYF	TGCGCCAGCAGCTTGGAGGGACAGGCCTCCCACGAGCAGTACTTC
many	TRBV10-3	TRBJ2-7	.	CAISGSYEQYF	TGTGCCATCAGTGGGAGCTACGAGCAGTACTTC